Below are 2 T cell receptor beta chains sequenced from a single sample in a study of T cells in Graves' hyperthyroidism and ophthalmopathy (dated by TCRdb to about 2019). To prepare the library, multiplex PCR was applied. TCRdb shows the sequencer as Illumina HiSeq 2000. Amplification of TCR beta CDR3 regions was carried out from RNA transcripts. The TCR CDR3 was subjected to a first round of RT-PCR using the HTBI primer set and the Qiagen OneStep RT-PCR kit. TCRdb reprocessed the public reads (quality trimming at Q25 with fastp, clone calling with MiXCR) and kept in-frame beta chains. Rows with a matching CDR3 protein are joined into one entry that keeps the most common DNA and genes. Here the sample has 300,000 to 450,000 distinct CDR3 sequences; roughly 18% occur a single time. The ten largest clones capture 40% of the sample. Material for sequencing was blood. These receptors were collected from a man between 18 and 29 years old with Graves' ophthalmopathy.

This clonotype was seen more than once but under ten times. In this CDR3 the conserved last residue, phenylalanine or tryptophan, is missing, so a read error is likely. This sequence joins TRBV3-1 and TRBJ1-2; a weak D match, TRBD1 (5 bases). This CDR3 spans 15 amino acids. Looked up from germline, CDR1 is LGHDT and CDR2 is YNNKEL (reference sequence). The V end lost 3 bases, the J end lost 5 bases, and 16 bases lay between the germline ends. CDR3 nucleotide sequence: TGTGCCAGCAGCCAGGGGCCAGTAGACGCGTATGGCTACACCCTC. Residues: CASSQGPVDAYGYTL.

This clonotype has only a few counts. The CDR3 region is CASSAQVSPLHF. DNA of the CDR3: TGTGCCAGCAGTGCCCAGGTTTCACCCCTCCACTTT. The V gene is TRBV2, the J gene TRBJ1-6, with D uncertain. This CDR3 spans 12 amino acids. V was trimmed by 4 bases and J by 9 bases, leaving 7 bases between them. The germline CDR1 and CDR2 sequences are SNHLY and FYNNEI.